Each of the 10 T cell receptor beta chains below was sequenced from the same sample in a study of blood T cell repertoires in COVID-19. Clones were read by immunoSEQ multiplex PCR, and TCRdb kept only the in-frame ones, dropping some. The data contain approximately 340,000 clones, around 83% of them singletons. Sequencing was performed on peripheral blood. Every receptor here comes from a man aged 25 to 45 with active or convalescent COVID-19.

This clone appeared a few times. The chain couples TRBV24-1 to TRBJ1-5; a possible D gene is TRBD1 (5 bases). Trimming removed 9 bases from V and 2 bases from J, with 13 bases in between. The CDR3 spans 14 residues. Per germline, CDR1 KGHDR and CDR2 SFDVKD. The CDR3 DNA follows: TGTGCCACCTCGGGTGGAGGGGGCAATCAGCCCCAGCATTTT. Protein sequence: CATSGGGGNQPQHF.

J is TRBJ1-1 and V is TRBV12-3 or TRBV12-4; no definite D call. This CDR3 spans 13 amino acids. The germline V and J ends were trimmed by 5 bases and 6 bases, with 13 bases remaining between them. CDR3 region: CASSPGLVSEAFF. The CDR3 bases are TGTGCCAGCAGTCCAGGCCTCGTCTCTGAAGCTTTCTTT.

V and J are TRBV7-8 and TRBJ2-1; 13 bases fit TRBD2. CDR3 length: 18 residues. V shed 3 bases, J shed 4 bases, and the junction held 9 bases outside the gene matches. Germline assignment: CDR1 SGHVS and CDR2 FQNEAQ. CDR3 DNA: TGTGCCAGCAGCTTCTGGGGACTAGCGGGGATCGGGTACAATGAGCAGTTCTTC. It is translated as CASSFWGLAGIGYNEQFF. The variable domain in full, with the rest retrieved from reference TRBV7-8 and TRBJ2-1, is GAGVSQSPRYKVAKRGQDVALRCDPISGHVSLFWYQQALGQGPEFLTYFQNEAQLDKSGLPSDRFFAERPEGSVSTLKIQRTQQEDSAVYLCASSFWGLAGIGYNEQFFGPGTRLTVL.

The V and J genes are TRBV15 and TRBJ1-5; maybe TRBD1 (5 bases). In germline, CDR1 is LNHNV, CDR2 YYDKDF (reference sequence). V was pared by 1 base and J by 2 bases, with 9 bases between. The CDR3 runs 15 residues. The CDR3 DNA reads as TGTGCCACCAGCAGAGGGCGGGGGGGCAATCAGCCCCAGCATTTT. This codes for CATSRGRGGNQPQHF.

The chain employs TRBV7-2 and TRBJ1-5, with TRBD1 matching over 7 bases. The CDR3 has 15 amino acids. Germline V lookup: CDR1 SGHTA, CDR2 FQGNSA. V shed 3 bases, J shed 4 bases, and the junction held 6 bases outside the gene matches. The CDR3 is CASSFQGVWNQPQHF. Here the CDR3 DNA reads TGTGCCAGCAGCTTCCAGGGGGTTTGGAATCAGCCCCAGCATTTT.

The chain has TRBV7-2 and TRBJ2-2; D is unclear. This CDR3 contains 13 residues. V lost 3 bases, J lost 3 bases, and 5 bases lay in between. Looked up from germline, CDR1 is SGHTA and CDR2 is FQGNSA. The CDR3 DNA reads as TGTGCCAGCAGCTTCGACTACACCGGGGAGCTGTTTTTT. Translation: CASSFDYTGELFF.

This CDR3 reads CASSLPSTGAYGYTF. Written as DNA, the CDR3 is TGTGCCAGCAGCTTGCCCTCAACAGGTGCCTATGGCTACACCTTC. This chain joins TRBV5-4 and TRBJ1-2, with D possibly matching TRBD1 (5 bases). The CDR3 runs to 15 residues. In germline, CDR1 is SGHNT, CDR2 YYREEE (reference sequence). Trimming took off 1 base at V and 4 bases at J, with 14 bases between the two ends.

The chain couples TRBV7-8 to TRBJ2-1, with D unclear. V was shortened by 0 bases and J by 12 bases, with 9 bases between the two germline ends. The CDR3 has 12 residues. Per germline, CDR1 SGHVS and CDR2 FQNEAQ. The CDR3 sequence: CASSLAENTQFF. Written as DNA, the CDR3 is TGTGCCAGCAGCTTAGCGGAGAATACGCAGTTCTTC.

The gene calls are TRBV19 and TRBJ2-7; D remains unclear. CDR3 length: 12 amino acids. CDR1 and CDR2 (germline): LNHDA, SQIVND (reference sequence). Trimming pared 3 bases from V and 6 bases from J, leaving 9 bases between. This CDR3 is CASSIPRREQYF. CDR3 DNA: TGTGCCAGTAGTATCCCCAGGCGCGAGCAGTACTTC. The entire variable domain, with the rest obtained from reference TRBV19 and TRBJ2-7, is as follows: DGGITQSPKYLFRKEGQNVTLSCEQNLNHDAMYWYRQDPGQGLRLIYYSQIVNDFQKGDIAEGYSVSREKKESFPLTVTSAQKNPTAFYLCASSIPRREQYFGPGTRLTVT.

The chain recombines TRBV11-3 with TRBJ2-7; no clear D. Trimming shortened V by 2 bases and J by 3 bases, and 8 bases separated the two germline ends. The CDR3 totals 13 residues. Germline CDR1 is SGHNT and CDR2 is YENEEA. The CDR3 bases are TGTGCCAGCAGCTTAACCACTGACTACGAGCAGTACTTC. Amino acids: CASSLTTDYEQYF. Supplemented by reference TRBV11-3 and TRBJ2-7, the full variable domain reads EAGVVQSPRYKIIEKKQPVAFWCNPISGHNTLYWYLQNLGQGPELLIRYENEEAVDDSQLPKDRFSAERLKGVDSTLKIQPAELGDSAVYLCASSLTTDYEQYFGPGTRLTVT.